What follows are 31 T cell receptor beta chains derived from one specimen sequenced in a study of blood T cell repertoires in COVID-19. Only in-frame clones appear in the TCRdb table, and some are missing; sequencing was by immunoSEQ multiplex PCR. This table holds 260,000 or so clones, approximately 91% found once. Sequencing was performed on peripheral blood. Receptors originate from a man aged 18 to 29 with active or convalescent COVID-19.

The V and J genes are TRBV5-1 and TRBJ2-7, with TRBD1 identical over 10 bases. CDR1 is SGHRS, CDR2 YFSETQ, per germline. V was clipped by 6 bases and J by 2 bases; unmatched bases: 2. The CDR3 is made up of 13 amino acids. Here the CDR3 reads CASTGQGAYEQYF. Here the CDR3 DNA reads TGCGCCAGCACAGGACAGGGGGCCTACGAGCAGTACTTC.

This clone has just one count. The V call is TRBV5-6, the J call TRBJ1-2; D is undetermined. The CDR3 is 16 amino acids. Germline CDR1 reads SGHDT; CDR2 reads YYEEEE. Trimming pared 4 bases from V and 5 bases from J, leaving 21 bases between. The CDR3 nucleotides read TGTGCCAGCAGCCCTGGGCTATACCCGGCTGGTTATGGCTACACCTTC. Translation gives CASSPGLYPAGYGYTF.

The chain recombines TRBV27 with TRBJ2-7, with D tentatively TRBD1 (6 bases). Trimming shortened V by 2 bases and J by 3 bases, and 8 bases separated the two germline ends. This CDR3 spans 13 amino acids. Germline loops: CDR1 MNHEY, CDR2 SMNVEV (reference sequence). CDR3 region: CASSLGQNYEQYF. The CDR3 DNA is TGTGCCAGCAGTTTAGGACAGAACTACGAGCAGTACTTC.

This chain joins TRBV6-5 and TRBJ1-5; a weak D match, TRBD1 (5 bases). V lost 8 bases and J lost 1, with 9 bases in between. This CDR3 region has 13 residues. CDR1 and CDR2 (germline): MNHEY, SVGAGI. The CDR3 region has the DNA TGTGCCAGCTTGGGGGGGAGCAATCAGCCCCAGCATTTT. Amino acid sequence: CASLGGSNQPQHF.

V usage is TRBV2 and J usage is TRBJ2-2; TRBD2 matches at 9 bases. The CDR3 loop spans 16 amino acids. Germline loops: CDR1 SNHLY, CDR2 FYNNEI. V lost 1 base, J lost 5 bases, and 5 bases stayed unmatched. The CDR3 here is CASSEGGTSSTGELFF. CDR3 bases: TGTGCCAGCAGTGAAGGAGGGACTAGCTCGACCGGGGAGCTGTTTTTT.

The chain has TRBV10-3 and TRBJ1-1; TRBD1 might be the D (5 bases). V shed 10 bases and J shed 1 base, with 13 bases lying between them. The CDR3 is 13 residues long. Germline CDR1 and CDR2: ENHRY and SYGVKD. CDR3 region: CASETEPNTEAFF. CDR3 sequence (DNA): TGTGCCAGCGAGACAGAACCGAACACTGAAGCTTTCTTT.

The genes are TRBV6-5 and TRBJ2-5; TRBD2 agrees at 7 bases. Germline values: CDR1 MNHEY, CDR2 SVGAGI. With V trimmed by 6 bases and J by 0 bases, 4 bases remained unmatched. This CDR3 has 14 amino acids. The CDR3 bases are TGTGCCAGCAGGCTACTAGCGAACCAAGAGACCCAGTACTTC. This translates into CASRLLANQETQYF.

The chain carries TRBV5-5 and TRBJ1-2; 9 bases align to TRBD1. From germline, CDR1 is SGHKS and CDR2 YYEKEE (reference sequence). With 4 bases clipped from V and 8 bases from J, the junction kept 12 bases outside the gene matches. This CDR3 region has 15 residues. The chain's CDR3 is CASSPTGGSGGGYTF. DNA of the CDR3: TGTGCCAGCAGCCCGACAGGGGGATCAGGAGGAGGCTACACCTTC.

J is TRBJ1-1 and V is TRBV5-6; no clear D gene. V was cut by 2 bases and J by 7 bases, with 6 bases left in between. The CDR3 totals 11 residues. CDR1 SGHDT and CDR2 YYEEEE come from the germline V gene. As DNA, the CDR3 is TGTGCCAGCAGCTTCTTTCTTGAAGCTTTCTTT. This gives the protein CASSFFLEAFF. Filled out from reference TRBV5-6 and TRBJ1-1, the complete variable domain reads DAGVTQSPTHLIKTRGQQVTLRCSPKSGHDTVSWYQQALGQGPQFIFQYYEEEERQRGNFPDRFSGHQFPNYSSELNVNALLLGDSALYLCASSFFLEAFFGQGTRLTVV.

The CDR3 here is CASSLSRLGSNQPQHF. In DNA form, the CDR3 reads TGTGCCAGCAGTCTTAGCCGGCTGGGGAGTAATCAGCCCCAGCATTTT. This chain connects TRBV7-8 to TRBJ1-5; D is unclear. CDR1 is SGHVS and CDR2 is FQNEAQ in the germline V gene. V was trimmed by 6 bases and J by 4 bases, leaving 19 bases between them. There are 16 residues in the CDR3.

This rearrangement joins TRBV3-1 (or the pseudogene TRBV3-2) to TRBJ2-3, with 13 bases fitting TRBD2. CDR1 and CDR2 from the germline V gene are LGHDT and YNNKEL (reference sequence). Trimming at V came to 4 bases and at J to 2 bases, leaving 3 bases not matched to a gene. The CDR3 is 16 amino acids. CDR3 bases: TGTGCCAGCAGCCCTGGGACTAGCGGGGACACAGATACGCAGTATTTT. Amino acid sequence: CASSPGTSGDTDTQYF.

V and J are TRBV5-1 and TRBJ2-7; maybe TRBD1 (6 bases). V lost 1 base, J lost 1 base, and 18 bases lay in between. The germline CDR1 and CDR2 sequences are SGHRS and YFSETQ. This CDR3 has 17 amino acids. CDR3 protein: CASSLSGSGRGSYEQYF. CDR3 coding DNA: TGCGCCAGCAGCTTGTCGGGGTCGGGCAGGGGATCCTACGAGCAGTACTTC.

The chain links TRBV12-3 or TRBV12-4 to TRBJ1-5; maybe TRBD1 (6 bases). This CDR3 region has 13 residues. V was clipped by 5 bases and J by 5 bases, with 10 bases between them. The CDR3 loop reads CASSGGAYQPQHF. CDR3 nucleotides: TGTGCCAGCAGTGGGGGGGCGTATCAGCCCCAGCATTTT.

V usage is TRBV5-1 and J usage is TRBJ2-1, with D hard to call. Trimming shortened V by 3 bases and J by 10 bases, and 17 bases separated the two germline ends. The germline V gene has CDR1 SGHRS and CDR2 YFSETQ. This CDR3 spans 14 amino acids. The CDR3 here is CASSSTPGGKEQFF. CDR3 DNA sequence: TGCGCCAGCAGCTCGACCCCGGGTGGCAAGGAGCAGTTCTTC.

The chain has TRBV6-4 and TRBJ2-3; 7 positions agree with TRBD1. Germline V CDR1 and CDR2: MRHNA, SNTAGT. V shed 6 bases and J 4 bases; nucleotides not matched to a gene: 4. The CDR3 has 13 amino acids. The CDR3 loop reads CASSETGADTQYF. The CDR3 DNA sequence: TGTGCCAGCAGCGAAACAGGGGCAGATACGCAGTATTTT.

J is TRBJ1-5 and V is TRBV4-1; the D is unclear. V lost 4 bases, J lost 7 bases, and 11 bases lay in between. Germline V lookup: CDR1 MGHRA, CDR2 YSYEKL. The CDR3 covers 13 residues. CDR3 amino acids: CASSLGVEQPQHF. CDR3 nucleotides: TGCGCCAGCAGCCTCGGGGTCGAGCAGCCCCAGCATTTT.

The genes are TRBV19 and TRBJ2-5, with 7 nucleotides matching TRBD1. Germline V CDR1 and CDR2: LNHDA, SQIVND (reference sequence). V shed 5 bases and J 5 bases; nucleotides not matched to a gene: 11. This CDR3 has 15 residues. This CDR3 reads CASSPAGTAAETQYF. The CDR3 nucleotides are TGTGCCAGTAGTCCGGCCGGGACAGCCGCTGAGACCCAGTACTTC.

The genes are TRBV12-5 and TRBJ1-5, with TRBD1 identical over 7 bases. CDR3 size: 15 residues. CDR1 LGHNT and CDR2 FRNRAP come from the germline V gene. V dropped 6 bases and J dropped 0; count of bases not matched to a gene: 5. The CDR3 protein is CASGGTAYSNQPQHF. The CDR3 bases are TGTGCTAGTGGGGGGACAGCGTATAGCAATCAGCCCCAGCATTTT.

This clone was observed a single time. CDR3 sequence: CASSPRGDPGNTIYF. CDR3 coding DNA: TGTGCCAGCAGTCCTCGCGGGGACCCTGGAAACACCATATATTTT. The chain recombines TRBV27 with TRBJ1-3; possible D gene TRBD1, 5 bases. Germline CDR1 reads MNHEY; CDR2 reads SMNVEV (reference sequence). This CDR3 spans 15 amino acids. V lost 5 bases and J 2 bases, leaving 13 bases between the germline ends.

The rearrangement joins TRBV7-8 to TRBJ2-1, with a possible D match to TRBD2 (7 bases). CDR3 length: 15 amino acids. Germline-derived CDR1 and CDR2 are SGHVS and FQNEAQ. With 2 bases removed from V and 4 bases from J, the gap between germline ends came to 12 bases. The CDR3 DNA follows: TGTGCCAGCAGCTTAACTAGGGGGGGTTACAATGAGCAGTTCTTC. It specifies CASSLTRGGYNEQFF.

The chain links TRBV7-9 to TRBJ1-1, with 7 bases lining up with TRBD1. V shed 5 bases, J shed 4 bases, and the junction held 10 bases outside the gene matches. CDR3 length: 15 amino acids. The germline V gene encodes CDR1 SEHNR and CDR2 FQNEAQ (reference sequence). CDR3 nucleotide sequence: TGTGCCAGCAGCACCTACAGGGGACCCCGCACTGAAGCTTTCTTT. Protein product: CASSTYRGPRTEAFF. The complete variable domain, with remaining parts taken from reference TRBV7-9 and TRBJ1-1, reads DTGVSQNPRHKITKRGQNVTFRCDPISEHNRLYWYRQTLGQGPEFLTYFQNEAQLEKSRLLSDRFSAERPKGSFSTLEIQRTEQGDSAMYLCASSTYRGPRTEAFFGQGTRLTVV.

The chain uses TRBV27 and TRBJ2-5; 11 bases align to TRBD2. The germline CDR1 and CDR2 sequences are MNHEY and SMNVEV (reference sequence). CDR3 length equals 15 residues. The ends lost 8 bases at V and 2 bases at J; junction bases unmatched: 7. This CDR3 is CASATSGGSQETQYF. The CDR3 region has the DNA TGTGCCAGCGCAACTAGCGGGGGTTCGCAAGAGACCCAGTACTTC.

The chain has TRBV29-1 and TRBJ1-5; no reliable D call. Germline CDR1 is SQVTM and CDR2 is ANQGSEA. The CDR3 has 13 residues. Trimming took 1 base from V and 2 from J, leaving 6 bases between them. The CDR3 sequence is CSVEGQGNQPQHF. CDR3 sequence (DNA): TGCAGCGTTGAAGGGCAGGGCAATCAGCCCCAGCATTTT.

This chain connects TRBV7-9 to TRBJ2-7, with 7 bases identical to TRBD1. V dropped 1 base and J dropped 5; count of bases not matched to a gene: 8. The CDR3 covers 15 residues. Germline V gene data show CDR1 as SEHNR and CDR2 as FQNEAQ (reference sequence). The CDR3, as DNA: TGTGCCAGCAGCTTAGGATACGGCAGGGGGAACGAGCAGTACTTC. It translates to CASSLGYGRGNEQYF. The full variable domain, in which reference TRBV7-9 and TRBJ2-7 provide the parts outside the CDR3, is DTGVSQNPRHKITKRGQNVTFRCDPISEHNRLYWYRQTLGQGPEFLTYFQNEAQLEKSRLLSDRFSAERPKGSFSTLEIQRTEQGDSAMYLCASSLGYGRGNEQYFGPGTRLTVT.

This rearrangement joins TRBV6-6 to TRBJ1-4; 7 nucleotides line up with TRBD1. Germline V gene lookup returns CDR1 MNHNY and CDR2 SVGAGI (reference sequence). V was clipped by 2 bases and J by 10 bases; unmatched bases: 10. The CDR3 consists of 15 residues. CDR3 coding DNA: TGTGCCAGCAGTTACCCCCGACAGGGAGTTCTAAAACTGTTTTTT. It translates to CASSYPRQGVLKLFF.

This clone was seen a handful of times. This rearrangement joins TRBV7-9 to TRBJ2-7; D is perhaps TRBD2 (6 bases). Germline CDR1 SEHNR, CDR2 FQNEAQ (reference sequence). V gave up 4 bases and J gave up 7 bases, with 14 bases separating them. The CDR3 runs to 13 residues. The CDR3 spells CASSSSGGGEQYF. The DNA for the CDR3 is TGTGCCAGCAGCTCCTCCGGGGGTGGGGAGCAGTACTTC. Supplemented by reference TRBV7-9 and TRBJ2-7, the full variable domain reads DTGVSQNPRHKITKRGQNVTFRCDPISEHNRLYWYRQTLGQGPEFLTYFQNEAQLEKSRLLSDRFSAERPKGSFSTLEIQRTEQGDSAMYLCASSSSGGGEQYFGPGTRLTVT.

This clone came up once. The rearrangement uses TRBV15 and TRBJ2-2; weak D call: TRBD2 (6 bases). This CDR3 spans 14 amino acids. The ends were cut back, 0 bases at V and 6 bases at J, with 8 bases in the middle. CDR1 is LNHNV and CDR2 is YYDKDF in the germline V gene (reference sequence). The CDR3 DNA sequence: TGTGCCACCAGCAGAGATAGGGAGGCCGGGGAGCTGTTTTTT. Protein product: CATSRDREAGELFF.

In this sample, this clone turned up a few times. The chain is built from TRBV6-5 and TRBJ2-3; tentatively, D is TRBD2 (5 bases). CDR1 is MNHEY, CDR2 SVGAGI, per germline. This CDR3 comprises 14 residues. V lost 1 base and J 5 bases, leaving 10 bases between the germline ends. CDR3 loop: CASSYLGRGDTQYF. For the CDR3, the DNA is TGTGCCAGCAGTTACTTGGGGAGAGGAGATACGCAGTATTTT.

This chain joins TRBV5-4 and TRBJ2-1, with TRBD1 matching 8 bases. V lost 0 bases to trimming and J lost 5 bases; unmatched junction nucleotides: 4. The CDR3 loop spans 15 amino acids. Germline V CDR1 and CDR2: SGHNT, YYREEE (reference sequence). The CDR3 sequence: CASSLDRGAHNEQFF. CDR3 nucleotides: TGTGCCAGCAGCTTGGACAGGGGGGCACACAATGAGCAGTTCTTC. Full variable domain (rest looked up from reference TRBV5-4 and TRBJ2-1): ETGVTQSPTHLIKTRGQQVTLRCSSQSGHNTVSWYQQALGQGPQFIFQYYREEENGRGNFPPRFSGLQFPNYSSELNVNALELDDSALYLCASSLDRGAHNEQFFGPGTRLTVL.

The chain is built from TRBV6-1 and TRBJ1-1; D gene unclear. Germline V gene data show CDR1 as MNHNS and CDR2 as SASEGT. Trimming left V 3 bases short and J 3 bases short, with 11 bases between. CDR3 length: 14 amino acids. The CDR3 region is CASSEFWEHTEAFF. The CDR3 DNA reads TGTGCCAGCAGTGAGTTTTGGGAGCACACTGAAGCTTTCTTT.

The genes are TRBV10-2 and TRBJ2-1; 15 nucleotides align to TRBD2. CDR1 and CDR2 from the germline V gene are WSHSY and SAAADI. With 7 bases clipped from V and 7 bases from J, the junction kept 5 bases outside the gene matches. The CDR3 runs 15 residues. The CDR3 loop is CASTKGLAGGNEQFF. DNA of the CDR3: TGCGCCAGCACTAAAGGACTAGCGGGGGGGAATGAGCAGTTCTTC.